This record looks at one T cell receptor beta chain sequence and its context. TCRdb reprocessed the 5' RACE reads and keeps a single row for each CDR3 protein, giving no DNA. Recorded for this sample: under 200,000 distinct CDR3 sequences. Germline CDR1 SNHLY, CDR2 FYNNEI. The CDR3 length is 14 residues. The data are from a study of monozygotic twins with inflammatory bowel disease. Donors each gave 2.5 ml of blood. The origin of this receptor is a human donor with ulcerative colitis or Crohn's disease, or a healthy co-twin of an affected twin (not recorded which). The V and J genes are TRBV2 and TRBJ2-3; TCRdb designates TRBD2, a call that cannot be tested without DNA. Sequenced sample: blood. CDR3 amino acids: CASISWDRTDTQYF. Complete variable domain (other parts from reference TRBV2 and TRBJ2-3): EPEVTQTPSHQVTQMGQEVILRCVPISNHLYFYWYRQILGQKVEFLVSFYNNEISEKSEIFDDQFSVERPDGSNFTLKIRSTKLEDSAMYFCASISWDRTDTQYFGPGTRLTVL.